What follows is one T cell receptor beta chain and its context. The clone's antigen remains unknown. No much larger clone exists at a distance of one base, and base qualities are not known. The data were obtained in a study of beta chain features in type 1 diabetes listed by TCRdb under 2018. General notes on the study: Mean age, gender distribution, total cell number and subset yield did not differ between patients and healthy donors. Regulatory and stem cell-like memory subsets were isolated from only 8 patients and about 8 healthy donors, whereas naive and central memory subsets came from all 30 or so donors. Across all samples, roughly 110,000,000 sorted cells were examined, and cell number per subset correlated strongly with RNA yield. In the study, TCRB repertoires of sorted circulating CD4+ T cell subsets from recently diagnosed type 1 diabetes patients were compared with those of matched healthy donors. The study at large found these results: Shorter templates might have been favored by PCR, but patient and control samples were amplified and corrected together, so both groups would have been affected equally by any skew. Because small numbers of individuals were included in the HLA sub-analyses, any influence of HLA type on TCRB rearrangement was left unresolved. Patients with type 1 diabetes made fewer insertions and deleted more nucleotides at VDJ recombination sites, implying thymic rearrangement abnormalities. Naive, central memory and regulatory TCRB repertoires appeared to be more alike among patients than among healthy donors. Because cDNA was sequenced instead of genomic DNA, highly expressing activated cells could be over-represented, though the groups showed no difference in activation or CD3 levels. Type 1 diabetes patients showed a moderate but significant shortening of TCRB CDR3 length in all four CD4+ subsets.

From each donor, a single peripheral blood sample of 90 to 150 mL on average was drawn into heparinised tubes. Naive, central memory, regulatory and stem cell-like memory CD4+ T cells were sorted on a BD FACSAria II using a panel including CD45RO, CCR7, CD25, CD127, CD95 and CD27. Every sorted population had a purity above 98%. PBMCs were isolated right away by Lymphoprep density gradient centrifugation and were stained directly, without culture. Samples were stained and sorted in pairs, with one healthy donor and one patient per experiment, so that batch effects were minimized. From V the trimming removes 3 bases and from J it removes 3 bases, while the gene matches leave 10 bases of the junction unaccounted for. The CDR3 measures 16 amino acids from cysteine to phenylalanine. Only CDR3 DNA is held: 48 bases, read in frame from base 1. CDR1 and CDR2 were assigned from the germline V gene as SGDLS and YYNGEE.

The entire isolated RNA was reverse transcribed using the High Capacity cDNA Reverse Transcription Kit, and thus expressed TCRB transcripts were sequenced. Deep immunoSEQ sequencing was performed on naive, central memory and regulatory T cell samples, with an average of around 3.4 million total reads per sample. Sorted cells were lysed in RLT buffer, and RNA was extracted using DNase-treated RNeasy Micro or Mini kits according to cell number. Each cell subset was processed on its own to prevent cross-contamination, while patient and healthy donor samples were processed together. The immunoSEQ multiplex PCR was used to amplify TCRB sequences from cDNA, generating 87-bp fragments that spanned the CDR3 region. The amplicons were sequenced using the Illumina HiSeq platform. The original methods were these. PCR bias was corrected computationally using synthetic template baselines, and reads within Hamming distance 2 were collapsed, with unmergeable singletons discarded. Reads were aligned against IMGT to assign V, D and J genes, CDR3 length and insertions or deletions at six rearrangement sites. Within each subset, clonotype counts were normalized to sorted cell number, and only after that were true diversity and Gini coefficients computed with the tcR R package. Repertoire sharing was quantified using the overlap coefficient calculated on TCRB nucleotide sequences. As a proxy for the pre-selection repertoire, out-of-frame TCRB sequences from naive cells were analyzed. Drawn from immuneACCESS, this table holds only the in-frame rearrangements with V and J called that TCRdb kept. Clones are partly lost; checked studies trace under half to an unresolved V gene and leave the rest unexplained. D and trimming were read from the DNA, whereas the V and J calls and clone size are those reported in that table. A total of hundreds of thousands of clones appear in this sample, about an eighth of them only once. 0.04% of the sample belongs to the ten largest clones.

The sequencing input was naive CD4+ T cells from blood. In light of the paper, this sample's cell subset or site label describes: true naive CD4+ T cells. The sequence links TRBV9 to TRBJ2-5; a stretch of 8 junction bases matches TRBD1. The origin of this receptor is a man in his late teens or twenties with type 1 diabetes. The nucleotide sequence reads TGTGCCAGCAGCGAAACCCCGGGACAGGAAGAAGAGACCCAGTACTTC. This encodes CASSETPGQEEETQYF.